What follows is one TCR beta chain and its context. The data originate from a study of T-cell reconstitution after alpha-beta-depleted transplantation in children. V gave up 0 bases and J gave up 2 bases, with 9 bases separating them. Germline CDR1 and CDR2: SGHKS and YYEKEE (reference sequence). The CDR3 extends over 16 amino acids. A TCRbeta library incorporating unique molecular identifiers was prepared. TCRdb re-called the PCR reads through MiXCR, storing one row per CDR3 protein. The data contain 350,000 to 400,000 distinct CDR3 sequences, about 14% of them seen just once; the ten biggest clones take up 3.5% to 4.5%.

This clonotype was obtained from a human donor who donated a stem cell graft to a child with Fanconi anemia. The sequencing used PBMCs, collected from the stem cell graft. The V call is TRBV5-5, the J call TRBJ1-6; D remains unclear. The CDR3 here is CASSLGPETYNSPLHF. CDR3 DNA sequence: TGTGCCAGCAGCTTGGGTCCGGAGACCTATAATTCACCCCTCCACTTT. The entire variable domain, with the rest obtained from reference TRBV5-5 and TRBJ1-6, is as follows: DAGVTQSPTHLIKTRGQQVTLRCSPISGHKSVSWYQQVLGQGPQFIFQYYEKEERGRGNFPDRFSARQFPNYSSELNVNALLLGDSALYLCASSLGPETYNSPLHFGNGTRLTVT.